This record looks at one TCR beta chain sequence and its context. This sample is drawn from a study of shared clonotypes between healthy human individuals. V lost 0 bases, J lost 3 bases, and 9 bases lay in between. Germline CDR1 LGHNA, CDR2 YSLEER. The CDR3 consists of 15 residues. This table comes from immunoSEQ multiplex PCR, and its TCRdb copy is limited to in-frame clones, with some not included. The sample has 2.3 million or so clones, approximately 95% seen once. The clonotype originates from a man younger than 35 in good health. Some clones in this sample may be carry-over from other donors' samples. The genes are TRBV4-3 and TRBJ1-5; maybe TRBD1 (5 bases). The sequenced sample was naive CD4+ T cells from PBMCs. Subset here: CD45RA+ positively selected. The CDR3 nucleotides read TGCGCCAGCAGCCAAGACAGGGTGAACAATCAGCCCCAGCATTTT. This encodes CASSQDRVNNQPQHF.